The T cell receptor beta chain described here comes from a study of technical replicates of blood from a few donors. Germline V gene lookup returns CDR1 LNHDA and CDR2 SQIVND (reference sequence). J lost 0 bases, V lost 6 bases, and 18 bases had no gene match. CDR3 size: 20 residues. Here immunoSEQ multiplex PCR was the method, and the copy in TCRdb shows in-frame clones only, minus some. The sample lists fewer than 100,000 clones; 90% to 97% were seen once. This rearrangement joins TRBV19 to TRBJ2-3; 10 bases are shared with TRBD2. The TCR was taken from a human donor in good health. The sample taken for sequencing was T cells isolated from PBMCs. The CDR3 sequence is CASRTWIGLAGALSTDTQYF. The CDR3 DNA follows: TGTGCCAGTAGGACCTGGATCGGGCTAGCGGGGGCCCTTAGCACAGATACGCAGTATTTT.